The present T cell receptor (beta chain) was sequenced within a study of blood T cells in healthy people across ages. Total RNA, at least 5 micrograms per sample, was extracted from PBMCs. A sample-barcoded 5' primer and a J-beta primer mix were used in a second PCR of about 6 to 11 cycles. TCRdb fed the 5' RACE reads into MiXCR, producing one record per CDR3 protein. The sample comprises around 710,000 distinct CDR3 sequences, approximately 43% of which are singletons, and 20% to 25% rests with the top ten. Source material: blood. This sequence was found in a woman in her sixties in good health.

The CDR3 sequence: CASTLSGSGRMYNEQFF. In DNA, the CDR3 is TGTGCCAGCACCCTGAGCGGGAGCGGGAGGATGTACAATGAGCAGTTCTTC. The V call is TRBV28, the J call TRBJ2-1, with 9 positions matching TRBD2. Per germline, CDR1 MDHEN and CDR2 SYDVKM. The trim removed 7 bases at V and 4 bases at J, leaving 14 bases unmatched. The CDR3 spans 17 residues.